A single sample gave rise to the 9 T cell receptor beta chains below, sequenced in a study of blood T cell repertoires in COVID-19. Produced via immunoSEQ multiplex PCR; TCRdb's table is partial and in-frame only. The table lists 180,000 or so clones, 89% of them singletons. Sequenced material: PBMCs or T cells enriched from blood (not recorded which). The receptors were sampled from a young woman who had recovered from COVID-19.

This CDR3 reads CASSYGPLNTITGELFF. Here the CDR3 DNA reads TGTGCCAGCAGCTACGGCCCGCTCAACACTATCACCGGGGAGCTGTTTTTT. V gene TRBV7-2 combines with J gene TRBJ2-2; D not resolved. Germline V lookup: CDR1 SGHTA, CDR2 FQGNSA. V was clipped by 4 bases and J by 4 bases, with 19 bases between them. This CDR3 region has 17 residues.

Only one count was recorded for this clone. As DNA, the CDR3 is TGTGCCAGCAGCGACAGGTGGGCGAACACTGAAGCTTTCTTT. This gives the protein CASSDRWANTEAFF. The V gene is TRBV28, the J gene TRBJ1-1, with D tentatively TRBD1 (6 bases). Germline CDR1 and CDR2: MDHEN and SYDVKM. Trimming removed 6 bases from V and 1 base from J, with 12 bases in between. CDR3 length: 14 amino acids.

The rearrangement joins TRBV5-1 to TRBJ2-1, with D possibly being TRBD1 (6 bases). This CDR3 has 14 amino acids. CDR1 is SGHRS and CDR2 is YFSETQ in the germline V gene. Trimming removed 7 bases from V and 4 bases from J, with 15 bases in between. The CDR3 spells CASCSRTDYNEQFF. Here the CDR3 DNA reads TGCGCCAGCTGCTCCCGGACAGATTACAATGAGCAGTTCTTC.

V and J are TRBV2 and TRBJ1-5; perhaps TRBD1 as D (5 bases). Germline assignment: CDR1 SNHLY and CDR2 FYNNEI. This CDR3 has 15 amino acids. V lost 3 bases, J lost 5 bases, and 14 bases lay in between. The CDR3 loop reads CASSENNLRDQPQHF. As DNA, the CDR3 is TGTGCCAGCAGTGAGAACAATCTCAGGGATCAGCCCCAGCATTTT.

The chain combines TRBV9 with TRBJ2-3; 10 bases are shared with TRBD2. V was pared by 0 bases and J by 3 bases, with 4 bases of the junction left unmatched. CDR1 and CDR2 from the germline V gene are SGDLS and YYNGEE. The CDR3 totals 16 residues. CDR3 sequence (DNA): TGTGCCAGCAGCGTAGGGCTAGCGGGAGTTACAGATACGCAGTATTTT. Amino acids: CASSVGLAGVTDTQYF. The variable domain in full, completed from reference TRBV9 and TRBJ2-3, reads DSGVTQTPKHLITATGQRVTLRCSPRSGDLSVYWYQQSLDQGLQFLIQYYNGEERAKGNILERFSAQQFPDLHSELNLSSLELGDSALYFCASSVGLAGVTDTQYFGPGTRLTVL.

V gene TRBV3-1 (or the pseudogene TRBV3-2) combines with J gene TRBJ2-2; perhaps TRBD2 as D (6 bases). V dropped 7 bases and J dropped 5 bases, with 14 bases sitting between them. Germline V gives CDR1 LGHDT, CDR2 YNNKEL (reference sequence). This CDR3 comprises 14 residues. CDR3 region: CASTPRDWTGELFF. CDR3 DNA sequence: TGTGCCAGCACCCCCCGGGACTGGACCGGGGAGCTGTTTTTT.

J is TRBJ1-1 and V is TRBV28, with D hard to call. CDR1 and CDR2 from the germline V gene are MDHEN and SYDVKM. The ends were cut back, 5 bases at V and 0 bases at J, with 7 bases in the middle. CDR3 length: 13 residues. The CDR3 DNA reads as TGTGCCAGCAGTACGGGAGTGAACACTGAAGCTTTCTTT. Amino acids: CASSTGVNTEAFF.

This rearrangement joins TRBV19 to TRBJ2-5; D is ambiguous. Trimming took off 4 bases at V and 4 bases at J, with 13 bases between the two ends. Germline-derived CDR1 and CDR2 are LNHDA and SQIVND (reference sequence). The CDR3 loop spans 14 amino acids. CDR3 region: CASSTAARSETQYF. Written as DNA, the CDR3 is TGTGCCAGTAGTACAGCCGCTAGGTCAGAGACCCAGTACTTC.

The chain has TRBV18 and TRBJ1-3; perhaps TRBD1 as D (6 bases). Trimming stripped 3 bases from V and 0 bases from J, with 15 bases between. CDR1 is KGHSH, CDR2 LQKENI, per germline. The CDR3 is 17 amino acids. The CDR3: CASSPFRQDSSGNTIYF. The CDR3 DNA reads TGTGCCAGCTCACCCTTTAGACAGGACTCCTCTGGAAACACCATATATTTT.